Only a few counts were recorded for the clone carrying this T cell receptor (beta chain). The V gene lost 3 bases and the J gene lost 3 bases, with 18 bases spanning the gap. The CDR3 covers 17 residues. Germline CDR1 SEHNR, CDR2 FQNEAQ (reference sequence). Each CDR3 protein gets one entry after TCRdb re-called the 5' RACE reads with MiXCR. The data contain about 580,000 distinct CDR3 sequences, less than 20% of them seen just once; the ten biggest clones take up roughly 17%. The entry originates in a study of T cells after yellow fever vaccination. This TCR was sampled from a man in his late teens or twenties who received the YFV17D yellow fever vaccine. The material sequenced was PBMCs, taken 5 days after the first yellow fever vaccination. This chain joins TRBV7-9 and TRBJ2-4, with D possibly being TRBD1 (6 bases). CDR3: CASSFGSGQQNKNIQYF. The CDR3 DNA reads as TGTGCCAGCAGCTTTGGCTCCGGACAGCAAAACAAAAACATTCAGTACTTC.